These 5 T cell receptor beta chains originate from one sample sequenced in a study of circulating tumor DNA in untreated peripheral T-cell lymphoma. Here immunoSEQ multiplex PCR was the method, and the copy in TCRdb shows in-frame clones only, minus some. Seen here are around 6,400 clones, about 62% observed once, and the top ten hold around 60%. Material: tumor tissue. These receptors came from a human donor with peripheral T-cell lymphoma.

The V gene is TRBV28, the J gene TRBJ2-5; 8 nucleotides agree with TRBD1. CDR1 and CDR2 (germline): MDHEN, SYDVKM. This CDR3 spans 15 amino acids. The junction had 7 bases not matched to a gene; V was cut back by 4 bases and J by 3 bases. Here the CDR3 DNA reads TGTGCCAGCAGTTCCACAGGGGGGTTAAAAGAGACCCAGTACTTC. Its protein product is CASSSTGGLKETQYF.

Here the CDR3 DNA reads TGCGCCAGCAGGACGGAGGGGACAGGGCTTGAGACCCAGTACTTC. It translates to CASRTEGTGLETQYF. The V gene is TRBV5-1, the J gene TRBJ2-5; the match to TRBD1 covers 9 bases. Trimming cost V 5 bases and J 5 bases; bases outside gene matches: 10. CDR3 length: 15 amino acids. CDR1 is SGHRS, CDR2 YFSETQ, per germline. The full variable domain, completed using reference TRBV5-1 and TRBJ2-5, is KAGVTQTPRYLIKTRGQQVTLSCSPISGHRSVSWYQQTPGQGLQFLFEYFSETQRNKGNFPGRFSGRQFSNSRSEMNVSTLELGDSALYLCASRTEGTGLETQYFGPGTRLLVL.

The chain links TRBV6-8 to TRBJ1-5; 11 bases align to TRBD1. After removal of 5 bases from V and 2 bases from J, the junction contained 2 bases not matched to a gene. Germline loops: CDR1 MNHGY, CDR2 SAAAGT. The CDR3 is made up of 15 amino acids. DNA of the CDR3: TGTGCCAGCAGTGGACAGGGGGCCGGCAATCAGCCCCAGCATTTT. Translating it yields CASSGQGAGNQPQHF.

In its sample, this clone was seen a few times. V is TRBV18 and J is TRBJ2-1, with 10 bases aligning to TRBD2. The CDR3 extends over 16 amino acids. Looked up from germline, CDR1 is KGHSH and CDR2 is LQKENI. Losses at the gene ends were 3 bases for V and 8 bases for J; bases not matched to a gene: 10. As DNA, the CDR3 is TGTGCCAGCTCACCGGTCCAGCGGGGGGGGTTTTATGAGCAGTTCTTC. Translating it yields CASSPVQRGGFYEQFF.

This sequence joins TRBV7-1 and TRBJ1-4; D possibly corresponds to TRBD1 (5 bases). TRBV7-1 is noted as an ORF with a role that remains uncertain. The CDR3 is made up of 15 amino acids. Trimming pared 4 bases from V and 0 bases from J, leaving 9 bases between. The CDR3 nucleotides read TGTGCCAGCAGCTTATTGGGGGCAACTAATGAAAAACTGTTTTTT. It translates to CASSLLGATNEKLFF.